The 7 T cell receptor beta chains below come from one sample, sequenced in a study of blood T cell repertoires in COVID-19. Assay used: immunoSEQ multiplex PCR; TCRdb lists only in-frame clones, some missing. The sample consists of roughly 250,000 clones, nearly 90% of them appearing once. Sequencing was carried out using peripheral blood. The receptors were gathered from a woman between 25 and 40 years old with acute or convalescent COVID-19.

This clone appeared once. The chain uses TRBV7-9 and TRBJ1-3, with a tentative D call TRBD1 (5 bases). The V end was cut by 2 bases, the J end by 3 bases, with 8 bases between. The CDR3 is 14 residues long. From germline, CDR1 is SEHNR and CDR2 FQNEAQ (reference sequence). The CDR3 region has the DNA TGTGCCAGCAGCTTACTAGGGGTTGGAAACACCATATATTTT. As protein: CASSLLGVGNTIYF.

CDR3 loop: CAWSSLAEQFF. CDR3 sequence (DNA): TGTGCCTGGAGTTCACTAGCAGAGCAGTTCTTC. The gene calls are TRBV30 and TRBJ2-1; the D gene is possibly TRBD2 (6 bases). Germline values: CDR1 GTSNPN, CDR2 SVGIG (reference sequence). V shed 2 bases and J shed 10 bases, with 9 bases lying between them. The CDR3 contains 11 residues.

This sequence joins TRBV7-9 and TRBJ1-5; D not resolved. Germline CDR1 is SEHNR and CDR2 is FQNEAQ (reference sequence). The CDR3 runs 14 residues. The V gene lost 3 bases and the J gene lost 4 bases, with 10 bases spanning the gap. The chain's CDR3 is CASSLGGWNQPQHF. The CDR3 DNA sequence: TGTGCCAGCAGCTTGGGAGGTTGGAATCAGCCCCAGCATTTT. Full variable domain (missing parts from reference TRBV7-9 and TRBJ1-5): DTGVSQNPRHKITKRGQNVTFRCDPISEHNRLYWYRQTLGQGPEFLTYFQNEAQLEKSRLLSDRFSAERPKGSFSTLEIQRTEQGDSAMYLCASSLGGWNQPQHFGDGTRLSIL.

The sample holds one count of this clone. The chain carries TRBV2 and TRBJ1-1; TRBD1 matches 7 bases. Germline CDR1 reads SNHLY; CDR2 reads FYNNEI. The CDR3 sequence is 12 residues long. J gave up 4 bases and V 11 bases, and 7 bases lay outside the gene matches. This chain's CDR3 is CARTGVGTEAFF. Written as DNA, the CDR3 is TGTGCCCGTACAGGGGTTGGCACTGAAGCTTTCTTT.

This clone was counted only a few times. The CDR3 region is CARGGEGIYNEQFF. The CDR3 DNA reads TGTGCCAGGGGCGGGGAGGGAATCTACAATGAGCAGTTCTTC. The chain recombines TRBV30 with TRBJ2-1; 7 bases fit TRBD2. With V trimmed by 8 bases and J by 3 bases, 10 bases remained unmatched. The germline V gene has CDR1 GTSNPN and CDR2 SVGIG (reference sequence). The CDR3 is 14 residues long.

As to this clone: Other DNA sequences in the sample encode the same CDR3. V gene TRBV20-1 combines with J gene TRBJ1-5; the D is unclear. CDR3 length: 12 amino acids. Germline CDR1 DFQATT, CDR2 SNEGSKA (reference sequence). V dropped 3 bases and J dropped 4 bases, with 7 bases sitting between them. CDR3 in amino acids: CSASSGNQPQHF. The CDR3 DNA follows: TGCAGTGCTAGTTCGGGGAATCAGCCCCAGCATTTT.

The chain employs TRBV6-5 and TRBJ1-5; D remains ambiguous. Germline V lookup: CDR1 MNHEY, CDR2 SVGAGI. V gave up 6 bases and J gave up 6 bases, with 18 bases separating them. This CDR3 region has 15 residues. CDR3 nucleotides: TGTGCCAGCAGCATAGGGCCGGGAGAAAGTCAGCCCCAGCATTTT. It yields the protein CASSIGPGESQPQHF.